These T cell receptor beta chains were read from a single sample in a study of blood T cell repertoires in COVID-19. Produced via immunoSEQ multiplex PCR; TCRdb's table is partial and in-frame only. The data contain about 360,000 clones, roughly 86% of them singletons. The sample taken for sequencing was peripheral blood. The receptor set was obtained from a human donor in a cohort sampled during active COVID-19. Each CDR3 is given with its conserved first and last residue. A D gene is named only where the DNA matches it firmly. Clone size appears in some rows only: once, few, many, or a class for an expanded clone.

>NA|TRBJ1-6|TRBD1|TRBV9
CASSVGAGGPNSPLHF
TGTGCCAGCAGCGTAGGTGCAGGGGGGCCAAATTCACCCCTCCACTTT
>NA|TRBJ2-5|TRBD2|TRBV10-3
CAIGKTSGIVEQETQYF
TGTGCCATTGGGAAGACTAGCGGGATAGTCGAACAAGAGACCCAGTACTTC
>NA|TRBJ2-1|NA|TRBV12-5
CASGPSGAHNEQFF
TGTGCTAGTGGTCCCTCGGGAGCCCACAATGAGCAGTTCTTC
>NA|TRBJ1-5|NA|TRBV11-2
CASSTPARGPQHF
TGTGCCAGCAGCACCCCGGCTCGGGGGCCCCAGCATTTT
>NA|TRBJ1-5|NA|TRBV10-1
CASSAATDQPQHF
TGCGCCAGCAGTGCCGCCACAGATCAGCCCCAGCATTTT
>NA|TRBJ2-7|NA|TRBV5-1
CASSPANLGSDYEQYF
TGCGCCAGCAGTCCGGCCAATCTGGGCAGTGACTACGAGCAGTACTTC
>NA|TRBJ1-2|TRBD1|TRBV5-1
CASSTDRGSGGYTF
TGCGCCAGCAGCACGGACAGGGGATCTGGTGGCTACACCTTC
>NA|TRBJ2-3|TRBD2|TRBV7-9
CASSDSGGITDTQYF
TGTGCCAGCAGCGACTCGGGGGGTATCACAGATACGCAGTATTTT
>once|TRBJ2-5|NA|TRBV30
CAWSVGGANQETQYF
TGTGCCTGGAGTGTAGGAGGGGCCAACCAAGAGACCCAGTACTTC
>NA|TRBJ1-5|NA|TRBV10-2
CASSNSRNQPQHF
TGCGCCAGCAGTAACAGTCGAAATCAGCCCCAGCATTTT
>NA|TRBJ1-6|TRBD1|TRBV10-3
CAISKGDRVGSPLHF
TGTGCCATCAGTAAGGGGGACAGGGTCGGATCACCCCTCCACTTT
>NA|TRBJ2-1|NA|TRBV12-3/TRBV12-4
CASSLEPRAQFF
TGTGCCAGCAGTTTGGAGCCGCGGGCGCAGTTCTTC
>many|TRBJ1-3|NA|TRBV11-2
CASSSQDYSGNTIYF
TGTGCCAGCAGCTCACAGGATTACTCTGGAAACACCATATATTTT
>NA|TRBJ1-6|NA|TRBV7-9
CASSLSRSSSPLHF
TGTGCCAGCAGCTTATCCCGGTCAAGTTCACCCCTCCACTTT
>NA|TRBJ1-5|NA|TRBV7-8
CASSYVATSGQPQHF
TGTGCCAGCAGCTATGTGGCGACCTCGGGGCAGCCCCAGCATTTT
>NA|TRBJ1-3|TRBD1|TRBV2
CASRTGAGNTIYF
TGTGCCAGCCGGACAGGGGCCGGAAACACCATATATTTT
>NA|TRBJ1-5|TRBD1|TRBV30
CAAKDRRQGMGQPQHF
TGTGCCGCTAAAGACAGAAGACAGGGAATGGGTCAGCCCCAGCATTTT
>NA|TRBJ2-7|NA|TRBV7-9
CASSLGSGYEQYF
TGTGCCAGCAGCTTAGGGTCCGGCTACGAGCAGTACTTC
>NA|TRBJ2-1|TRBD2|TRBV3-1/TRBV3-2
CASQTSGKGSEQFF
TGTGCCAGTCAAACTAGCGGAAAGGGTAGTGAGCAGTTCTTC
>NA|TRBJ1-1|NA|TRBV7-3
CASSLKSPSDSGLVNTEAFF
TGTGCCAGCAGCTTAAAATCTCCCAGCGATTCTGGACTCGTGAACACTGAAGCTTTCTTT
>once|TRBJ2-7|TRBD1|TRBV2
CASSEGQGDSYEQYF
TGTGCCAGCAGTGAGGGACAGGGCGACTCCTACGAGCAGTACTTC
>NA|TRBJ2-1|NA|TRBV2
CASSADSNNEQFF
TGTGCCAGCAGTGCCGACAGCAACAATGAGCAGTTCTTC
>NA|TRBJ2-7|TRBD2|TRBV6-5
CASFLGPSGVGEQYF
TGTGCCAGCTTCCTCGGGCCTAGCGGGGTCGGGGAGCAGTACTTC
>NA|TRBJ2-1|NA|TRBV3-1/TRBV3-2
CASSWGLNNEQFF
TGTGCCAGCAGCTGGGGACTTAACAATGAGCAGTTCTTC
>NA|TRBJ2-3|TRBD2|TRBV30
CAWSVPTSASTDTQYF
TGTGCCTGGAGTGTGCCGACTAGCGCGAGCACAGATACGCAGTATTTT
>NA|TRBJ1-2|NA|TRBV19
CASSIPGQIYGYTF
TGTGCCAGTAGTATCCCGGGACAAATCTATGGCTACACCTTC